Listed below are T cell receptor beta chains from one sample, sequenced in a study of cytomegalovirus exposure and HLA in healthy donors. Sequencing was performed with immunoSEQ multiplex PCR; in TCRdb, only in-frame clones are kept and a portion is missing. The data contain 150,000 to 200,000 clones, around 80% of them singletons. The sample comprised PBMCs. The receptors shown here come from a woman aged 25 to 39 in good health and CMV-seronegative. CDR3s include the opening cysteine and the closing phenylalanine or tryptophan. The D gene is left open where the match is weak. Clone size is shown for a subset of rows, as once, few, many or a class of expanded clone.

J,V,size,D,CDR3,DNA
TRBJ2-3,TRBV11-1,-,TRBD1,CATAGGGTDTQYF,TGTGCTACGGCAGGGGGCGGCACAGATACGCAGTATTTT
TRBJ2-3,TRBV7-3,few,-,CASSLRSGFGSTDTQYF,TGTGCCAGCAGCTTAAGGTCAGGGTTTGGCAGCACAGATACGCAGTATTTT
TRBJ1-4,TRBV6-1,-,-,CASSESGGDGEKLFF,TGTGCCAGCAGTGAATCTGGGGGGGACGGGGAAAAACTGTTTTTT
TRBJ1-4,TRBV28,-,-,CASSFWGDNEKLFF,TGTGCCAGCAGTTTTTGGGGAGATAATGAAAAACTGTTTTTT
TRBJ2-5,TRBV5-1,-,-,CASRDGTDPRGQETQYF,TGCGCCAGCAGAGACGGGACAGACCCGCGGGGCCAAGAGACCCAGTACTTC
TRBJ1-1,TRBV19,-,TRBD1,CASSIGWRGQGGNWGTEAFF,TGTGCCAGTAGTATAGGATGGCGGGGACAGGGAGGGAATTGGGGCACTGAAGCTTTCTTT
TRBJ2-1,TRBV7-9,-,TRBD2,CASSRDGTSGSRNEQFF,TGTGCCAGCAGCCGCGACGGGACTAGCGGGAGTAGGAATGAGCAGTTCTTC
TRBJ2-7,TRBV6-5,-,-,CASSLGGQLYEQYF,TGTGCCAGCAGCCTTGGAGGGCAGCTCTACGAGCAGTACTTC
TRBJ1-5,TRBV28,-,-,CASIPSGTSYSNQPQHF,TGTGCCAGCATACCGTCCGGGACATCGTATAGCAATCAGCCCCAGCATTTT
TRBJ1-2,TRBV5-5,-,TRBD1,CASSPTGQNYGYTF,TGTGCCAGCAGCCCGACGGGACAGAACTATGGCTACACCTTC
TRBJ2-2,TRBV27,-,-,CASSSPVEGGETNTGELFF,TGTGCCAGCAGTTCCCCTGTCGAGGGAGGAGAAACGAACACCGGGGAGCTGTTTTTT
TRBJ2-2,TRBV7-2,-,-,CASSLRGNTGELFF,TGTGCCAGCAGCTTACGGGGGAACACCGGGGAGCTGTTTTTT
TRBJ2-1,TRBV28,-,TRBD2,CASIPSGIPNNEQFF,TGTGCCAGCATCCCTAGCGGGATACCGAACAATGAGCAGTTCTTC
TRBJ2-7,TRBV7-2,-,-,CASSLVAEGVREQYF,TGTGCCAGCAGCTTAGTAGCTGAAGGAGTTCGCGAGCAGTACTTC
TRBJ1-6,TRBV4-3,-,-,CASSQGKGWGQDNSPLHF,TGCGCCAGCAGCCAAGGAAAGGGGTGGGGCCAGGATAATTCACCCCTCCACTTT
TRBJ2-7,TRBV7-8,-,TRBD1,CASSLPGQGRGEQYF,TGTGCCAGCAGCCTCCCCGGACAGGGTCGGGGCGAGCAGTACTTC
TRBJ2-3,TRBV9,-,-,CASSARGPSTDTQYF,TGTGCCAGCAGCGCCAGGGGTCCTAGCACAGATACGCAGTATTTT
TRBJ1-5,TRBV19,-,TRBD1,CASTPGGRGYNQPQHF,TGTGCCAGTACCCCCGGTGGCAGGGGGTACAATCAGCCCCAGCATTTT
TRBJ1-4,TRBV4-3,few,-,CASSHAAGANEKLFF,TGCGCCAGCAGCCACGCTGCCGGGGCTAATGAAAAACTGTTTTTT
TRBJ1-5,TRBV2,once,-,CASSLGGNNQPQHF,TGTGCCAGCAGCTTAGGGGGAAACAATCAGCCCCAGCATTTT
TRBJ1-1,TRBV6-1,-,TRBD1,CASSEEGWRGRRSTEAFF,TGTGCCAGCAGTGAAGAGGGCTGGAGGGGGCGAAGGAGCACTGAAGCTTTCTTT
TRBJ1-2,TRBV25-1,-,TRBD1,CATPISGGHGYTF,TGTGCCACCCCGATCTCAGGGGGGCATGGCTACACCTTC
TRBJ2-1,TRBV9,-,TRBD2,CASSVRLAGELSYNEQFF,TGTGCCAGCAGCGTAAGATTAGCGGGAGAACTTTCCTACAATGAGCAGTTCTTC
TRBJ2-1,TRBV9,-,TRBD2,CASSGERGGPYNEQFF,TGTGCCAGCAGCGGGGAGCGGGGGGGCCCCTACAATGAGCAGTTCTTC
TRBJ1-2,TRBV12-5,-,-,CASGLGDRFYGYTF,TGTGCTAGTGGTTTGGGTGACAGATTCTATGGCTACACCTTC
TRBJ2-7,TRBV7-2,-,TRBD2,CASSLTSGSYEQYF,TGTGCCAGCAGCTTGACTAGCGGTTCCTACGAGCAGTACTTC
TRBJ1-2,TRBV10-2,-,-,CASSQDSQDSYGYTF,TGCGCCAGCAGTCAGGACAGTCAGGACTCATATGGCTACACCTTC
TRBJ1-2,TRBV6-6,few,TRBD1,CASKGLGGQDNYGYTF,TGTGCCAGCAAGGGGCTAGGGGGACAGGATAACTATGGCTACACCTTC
TRBJ2-2,TRBV9,-,TRBD2,CASSGGLAGLSLTGELFF,TGTGCCAGCAGCGGCGGACTAGCGGGGCTCTCGCTCACCGGGGAGCTGTTTTTT
TRBJ2-4,TRBV4-1,-,TRBD2,CASSQEWARGGAGGPKNIQYF,TGCGCCAGCAGCCAAGAATGGGCCAGAGGAGGGGCGGGGGGGCCCAAAAACATTCAGTACTTC
TRBJ2-7,TRBV30,-,TRBD2,CAWKSKAGTKAGDSYEQYF,TGTGCCTGGAAAAGTAAGGCAGGGACTAAAGCGGGCGACTCCTACGAGCAGTACTTC
TRBJ1-2,TRBV7-9,-,TRBD1,CASSLGGGQARRYGYTF,TGTGCCAGCAGCTTAGGGGGGGGACAGGCGCGTCGCTATGGCTACACCTTC
TRBJ2-5,TRBV5-8,-,-,CASSLSYRVSETQYF,TGTGCCAGCAGCTTGAGTTACAGGGTTTCGGAGACCCAGTACTTC
TRBJ2-1,TRBV28,-,TRBD1,CASSFPRQGVTYNEQFF,TGTGCCAGCAGTTTCCCCAGACAGGGGGTCACCTACAATGAGCAGTTCTTC
TRBJ2-4,TRBV4-1,-,-,CASSQELDSRLAKNIQYF,TGCGCCAGCAGCCAAGAACTTGACAGCCGACTAGCCAAAAACATTCAGTACTTC
TRBJ1-4,TRBV28,-,TRBD1,CASSLVGQGYEKLFF,TGTGCCAGCAGTTTGGTGGGACAGGGGTACGAAAAACTGTTTTTT
TRBJ1-1,TRBV5-1,-,TRBD1,CASSLGTGPNTEAFF,TGCGCCAGCAGCTTGGGGACAGGGCCGAACACTGAAGCTTTCTTT
TRBJ2-1,TRBV5-4,-,TRBD1,CASSLISGQGYNEQFF,TGTGCCAGCAGCCTAATATCGGGACAGGGCTACAATGAGCAGTTCTTC
TRBJ2-3,TRBV4-3,-,-,CASRPRHPGGEGDTQYF,TGCGCCAGCAGGCCAAGACATCCGGGGGGCGAGGGAGATACGCAGTATTTT
TRBJ1-5,TRBV28,-,TRBD1,CASSRSGGFNQPQHF,TGTGCCAGCAGTCGGTCAGGGGGATTCAATCAGCCCCAGCATTTT
TRBJ1-3,TRBV5-1,-,-,CASSLITGSGNTIYF,TGCGCCAGCAGCTTGATAACAGGCTCCGGAAACACCATATATTTT
TRBJ2-2,TRBV28,once,-,CASSLGLNTGELFF,TGTGCCAGCAGTTTAGGACTCAACACCGGGGAGCTGTTTTTT
TRBJ2-7,TRBV29-1,-,TRBD1,CSVPGQGAYEQYF,TGCAGCGTCCCGGGACAGGGGGCCTACGAGCAGTACTTC
TRBJ1-6,TRBV30,-,-,CAWSVGGGRLSPLHF,TGTGCCTGGAGTGTAGGGGGGGGGCGCCTGTCACCCCTCCACTTT
TRBJ2-1,TRBV27,-,TRBD1,CASSPDRGSYNEQFF,TGTGCCAGCAGCCCAGACAGGGGGTCCTACAATGAGCAGTTCTTC
TRBJ1-1,TRBV19,-,TRBD1,CASSNTGTGITEAFF,TGTGCCAGTAGTAACACCGGGACAGGGATAACTGAAGCTTTCTTT
TRBJ2-7,TRBV7-2,-,-,CASSPLGGGEQYF,TGTGCCAGCAGCCCCTTGGGAGGGGGCGAGCAGTACTTC
TRBJ2-5,TRBV18,-,-,CASSRWAKQETQYF,TGTGCCAGCTCAAGGTGGGCAAAGCAAGAGACCCAGTACTTC
TRBJ2-1,TRBV6-4,-,-,CASSDGQYNEQFF,TGTGCCAGCAGTGATGGACAGTACAATGAGCAGTTCTTC
TRBJ1-1,TRBV11-2,-,-,CASNGGTEAFF,TGTGCCAGTAACGGGGGTACTGAAGCTTTCTTT
TRBJ2-1,TRBV6-4,-,TRBD2,CASSGGLADYNEQFF,TGTGCCAGCAGTGGAGGCCTAGCGGATTACAATGAGCAGTTCTTC
TRBJ2-1,TRBV19,-,TRBD2,CASSISASPSGTWIGEQFF,TGTGCCAGTAGTATAAGCGCCTCGCCTAGCGGGACGTGGATAGGTGAGCAGTTCTTC